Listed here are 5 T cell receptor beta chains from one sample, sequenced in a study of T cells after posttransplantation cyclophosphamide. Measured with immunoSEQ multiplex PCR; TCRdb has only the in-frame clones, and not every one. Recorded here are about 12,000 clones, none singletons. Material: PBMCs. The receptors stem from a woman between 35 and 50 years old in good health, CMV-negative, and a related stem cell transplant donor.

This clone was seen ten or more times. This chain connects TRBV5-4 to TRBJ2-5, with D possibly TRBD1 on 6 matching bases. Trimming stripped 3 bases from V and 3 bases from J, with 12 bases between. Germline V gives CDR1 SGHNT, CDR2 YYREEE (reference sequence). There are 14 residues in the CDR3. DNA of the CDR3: TGTGCCAGCAGCTCACAGGGAGCCGAAGAGACCCAGTACTTC. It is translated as CASSSQGAEETQYF.

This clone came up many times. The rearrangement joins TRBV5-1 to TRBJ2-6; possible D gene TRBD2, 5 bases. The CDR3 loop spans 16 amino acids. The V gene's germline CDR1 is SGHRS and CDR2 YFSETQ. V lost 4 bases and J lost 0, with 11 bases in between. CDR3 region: CASSQRTDSGANVLTF. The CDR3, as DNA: TGCGCCAGCAGCCAGCGGACTGACTCTGGGGCCAACGTCCTGACTTTC.

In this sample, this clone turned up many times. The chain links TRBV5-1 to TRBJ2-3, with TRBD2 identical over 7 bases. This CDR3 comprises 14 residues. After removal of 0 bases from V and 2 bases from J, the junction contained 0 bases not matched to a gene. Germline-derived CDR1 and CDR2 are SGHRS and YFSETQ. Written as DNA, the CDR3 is TGCGCCAGCAGCTTGGGACTAGCCACAGATACGCAGTATTTT. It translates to CASSLGLATDTQYF.

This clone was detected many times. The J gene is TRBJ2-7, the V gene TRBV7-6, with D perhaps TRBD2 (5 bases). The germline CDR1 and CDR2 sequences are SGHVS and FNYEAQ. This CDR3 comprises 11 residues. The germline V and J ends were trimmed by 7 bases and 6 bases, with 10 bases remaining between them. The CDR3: CASTSGVEQYF. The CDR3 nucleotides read TGTGCCAGCACGTCCGGGGTCGAGCAGTACTTC.

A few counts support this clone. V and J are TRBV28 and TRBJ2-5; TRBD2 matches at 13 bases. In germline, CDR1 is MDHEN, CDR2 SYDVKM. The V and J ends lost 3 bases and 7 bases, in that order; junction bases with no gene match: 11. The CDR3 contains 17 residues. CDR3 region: CASSFPRTSGSFVTQYF. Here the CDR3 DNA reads TGTGCCAGCAGTTTCCCACGGACTAGCGGGAGTTTTGTGACCCAGTACTTC.